A single sample is the source of the 28 T cell receptor beta chains below, sequenced in a study of OX40 agonist ivuxolimab in advanced cancers. The protocol was immunoSEQ multiplex PCR, while the TCRdb copy is restricted to in-frame clones and leaves out a portion. This sample has fewer than 90,000 clones, with roughly 86% found just once. Sequences were derived from CD4+ or CD8+ T cells sorted from blood, sampled in a trial of the OX40 agonist ivuxolimab. The receptors shown here come from an adult with an advanced solid tumor such as melanoma, head and neck, liver or kidney cancer.

This chain uses TRBV6-1 with TRBJ2-3; D gene uncertain. Germline V gives CDR1 MNHNS, CDR2 SASEGT. The CDR3 runs 14 residues. Trimming removed 2 bases from V and 0 bases from J, with 6 bases in between. CDR3 residues: CASSESLSTDTQYF. The CDR3 nucleotides are TGTGCCAGCAGTGAATCCCTCAGCACAGATACGCAGTATTTT.

The V and J genes are TRBV7-8 and TRBJ2-5; 7 positions agree with TRBD2. Per germline, CDR1 SGHVS and CDR2 FQNEAQ. V shed 5 bases, J shed 2 bases, and the junction held 8 bases outside the gene matches. CDR3 length equals 15 residues. CDR3 sequence reads: CASSKLQRGQETQYF. CDR3 in DNA: TGTGCCAGCAGCAAACTCCAGCGGGGACAAGAGACCCAGTACTTC. The complete variable domain, with remaining parts taken from reference TRBV7-8 and TRBJ2-5, reads GAGVSQSPRYKVAKRGQDVALRCDPISGHVSLFWYQQALGQGPEFLTYFQNEAQLDKSGLPSDRFFAERPEGSVSTLKIQRTQQEDSAVYLCASSKLQRGQETQYFGPGTRLLVL.

V gene TRBV28 combines with J gene TRBJ1-2; perhaps TRBD1 as D (5 bases). Between the trimmed V and J ends, which lost 3 bases and 8 bases, there was a span of 16 bases. From germline, CDR1 is MDHEN and CDR2 SYDVKM. This CDR3 region has 14 residues. The CDR3 DNA reads as TGTGCCAGCAGTTTGGGTGCGACAGTCCGGGGCTACACCTTC. The encoded protein is CASSLGATVRGYTF.

This chain uses TRBV5-1 with TRBJ1-2; D uncertain. CDR1 and CDR2 from the germline V gene are SGHRS and YFSETQ. With 1 base removed from V and 2 bases from J, the gap between germline ends came to 6 bases. The CDR3 is 13 amino acids. The CDR3 region has the DNA TGCGCCAGCAGCTTGTACGGGAACTATGGCTACACCTTC. Its protein product is CASSLYGNYGYTF.

This chain connects TRBV7-3 to TRBJ2-1; 11 bases agree with TRBD1. V trimming: 4 bases; J trimming: 0 bases; junction bases outside the gene matches: 2. The CDR3 length is 16 residues. Germline values: CDR1 SGHTA, CDR2 FQGTGA. CDR3 protein: CASSWTGGNSYNEQFF. Here the CDR3 DNA reads TGTGCCAGCAGCTGGACAGGGGGCAACTCCTACAATGAGCAGTTCTTC.

This clone has just a few counts. The same CDR3 arises from other DNA sequences in this sample as well. The chain recombines TRBV5-4 with TRBJ1-4; TRBD1 is a possible D gene (6 bases). Germline-derived CDR1 and CDR2 are SGHNT and YYREEE (reference sequence). Between the trimmed V and J ends, which lost 2 bases and 5 bases, there was a span of 16 bases. This CDR3 has 16 residues. The CDR3 loop is CASSFKPGQPNEKLFF. CDR3 sequence (DNA): TGTGCCAGCAGCTTTAAACCGGGACAACCGAATGAAAAACTGTTTTTT.

The chain joins TRBV10-2 to TRBJ2-7; unclear D gene. V was clipped by 3 bases and J by 2 bases, with 5 bases between them. Looked up from germline, CDR1 is WSHSY and CDR2 is SAAADI. This CDR3 region has 12 residues. The CDR3 region has the DNA TGCGCCAGCAGTGACAAAGCCTACGAGCAGTACTTC. This sequence encodes CASSDKAYEQYF.

The gene calls are TRBV7-5 and TRBJ1-6; no DNA check was done on the table's D call, TRBD1. TRBV7-5 is marked as a pseudogene. The CDR3 runs to 14 residues. For the CDR3, the DNA is TGTGCCAGAAGCAGGGACAGGGTGGATTCACCCCTCCACTTT. It specifies CARSRDRVDSPLHF.

In this sample, this clone turned up once. This chain connects TRBV7-6 to TRBJ2-6, with TRBD2 matching over 7 bases. V shed 1 base and J 2 bases; nucleotides not matched to a gene: 2. This CDR3 has 16 residues. CDR1 SGHVS and CDR2 FNYEAQ come from the germline V gene. CDR3 amino acids: CASSLGGGTGANVLTF. CDR3 in DNA: TGTGCCAGCAGCTTAGGGGGGGGTACTGGGGCCAACGTCCTGACTTTC.

V usage is TRBV27 and J usage is TRBJ2-1; possibly TRBD1 for D (6 bases). Trimming took 8 bases from V and 4 from J, leaving 18 bases between them. The CDR3 is 15 amino acids. Germline CDR1 and CDR2: MNHEY and SMNVEV (reference sequence). The CDR3 sequence is CASRSLQGLYNEQFF. CDR3 DNA sequence: TGTGCCAGCCGCAGCCTACAGGGATTATACAATGAGCAGTTCTTC.

CDR3 protein: CASSPTSQSYGYTF. CDR3 nucleotide sequence: TGTGCCAGCAGCCCGACATCCCAAAGCTATGGCTACACCTTC. The chain couples TRBV5-6 to TRBJ1-2, with D unresolved. The CDR3 is 14 amino acids. Germline CDR1 SGHDT, CDR2 YYEEEE. V lost 4 bases and J lost 4, with 14 bases in between. The whole variable domain, filled in from reference TRBV5-6 and TRBJ1-2, reads DAGVTQSPTHLIKTRGQQVTLRCSPKSGHDTVSWYQQALGQGPQFIFQYYEEEERQRGNFPDRFSGHQFPNYSSELNVNALLLGDSALYLCASSPTSQSYGYTFGSGTRLTVV.

This clone occurred a few times. The chain links TRBV7-8 to TRBJ2-7; 9 positions agree with TRBD2. This CDR3 region has 16 residues. Trimming cost V 5 bases and J 5 bases; bases outside gene matches: 13. Germline V gives CDR1 SGHVS, CDR2 FQNEAQ. DNA of the CDR3: TGTGCCAGCAGCCCCTTCAACGGACTAGCGAGCCACGAGCAGTACTTC. This gives the protein CASSPFNGLASHEQYF.

The chain uses TRBV7-2 and TRBJ2-2, with TRBD1 as a possible D gene (6 bases). The CDR3 contains 17 residues. Germline values: CDR1 SGHTA, CDR2 FQGNSA. Trimming left V 1 base short and J 6 bases short, with 18 bases between. CDR3 DNA: TGTGCCAGCAGCTTAGTTCTCCACAGGGAAGTAGCCGGGGAGCTGTTTTTT. This translates into CASSLVLHREVAGELFF. The full variable domain, completed using reference TRBV7-2 and TRBJ2-2, is GAGVSQSPSNKVTEKGKDVELRCDPISGHTALYWYRQSLGQGLEFLIYFQGNSAPDKSGLPSDRFSAERTGGSVSTLTIQRTQQEDSAVYLCASSLVLHREVAGELFFGEGSRLTVL.

This sequence joins TRBV6-6 and TRBJ2-3, with 7 bases lining up with TRBD1. The CDR3 totals 16 residues. The V gene end was trimmed by 2 bases and the J gene end by 3 bases; junction bases not matched to a gene: 8. Germline V gene data show CDR1 as MNHNY and CDR2 as SVGAGI (reference sequence). The CDR3 sequence is CASSYPRTGVTDTQYF. For the CDR3, the DNA is TGTGCCAGCAGTTACCCGCGGACAGGAGTGACAGATACGCAGTATTTT.

The genes are TRBV5-4 and TRBJ2-7; D gene uncertain. There are 13 residues in the CDR3. V lost 3 bases and J 0 bases, leaving 7 bases between the germline ends. CDR1 is SGHNT, CDR2 YYREEE, per germline (reference sequence). The CDR3 coding sequence is TGTGCCAGCAGCTCAGTTAGCTCCTACGAGCAGTACTTC. This gives the protein CASSSVSSYEQYF.

The chain uses TRBV7-8 and TRBJ1-2; TRBD1 aligns across 7 bases. CDR1 SGHVS and CDR2 FQNEAQ come from the germline V gene. Trimming removed 5 bases from V and 7 bases from J; junction bases left unmatched: 10. The CDR3 length is 14 residues. The CDR3 is CASSNSRGSGGYTF. In DNA, the CDR3 is TGTGCCAGCAGCAACTCCAGGGGGTCCGGTGGCTACACCTTC.

The chain has TRBV4-2 and TRBJ1-3, with 8 bases lining up with TRBD1. CDR3 length equals 17 residues. Germline CDR1 and CDR2: LGHNA and YNFKEQ. Losses at the gene ends were 0 bases for V and 0 bases for J; bases not matched to a gene: 4. CDR3 sequence: CASSQDPQGVSGNTIYF. The DNA of the CDR3 is TGTGCCAGCAGCCAAGATCCACAGGGGGTCTCTGGAAACACCATATATTTT.

This chain joins TRBV5-1 and TRBJ2-3, with 13 positions matching TRBD2. This CDR3 comprises 14 residues. CDR1 is SGHRS, CDR2 YFSETQ, per germline. Germline trimming cut 3 bases from V and 9 bases from J; bases unmatched to any gene: 4. The chain's CDR3 is CASSWTSGRGTQYF. Written as DNA, the CDR3 is TGCGCCAGCAGCTGGACTAGCGGGAGAGGCACGCAGTATTTT.

The chain recombines TRBV13 with TRBJ1-1; D is unclear. Between the trimmed V and J ends, which lost 5 bases and 3 bases, there was a span of 13 bases. This CDR3 comprises 14 residues. The germline gives CDR1 PRHDT, CDR2 FYEKMQ (reference sequence). CDR3 loop: CASSTLERDTEAFF. For the CDR3, the DNA is TGTGCCAGCAGCACCCTGGAGCGCGACACTGAAGCTTTCTTT. Full variable domain (outside the CDR3, taken from reference TRBV13 and TRBJ1-1): AAGVIQSPRHLIKEKRETATLKCYPIPRHDTVYWYQQGPGQDPQFLISFYEKMQSDKGSIPDRFSAQQFSDYHSELNMSSLELGDSALYFCASSTLERDTEAFFGQGTRLTVV.

The genes are TRBV5-8 and TRBJ1-4; perhaps TRBD1 as D (6 bases). This CDR3 is built from 15 residues. The V end was cut by 4 bases, the J end by 8 bases, with 18 bases between. The germline gives CDR1 SGHTS, CDR2 YDEGEE. The CDR3 nucleotides are TGTGCCAGCAGCCCGATGGGGGCCGGTAGGGAAAAACTGTTTTTT. This gives the protein CASSPMGAGREKLFF.

This chain uses TRBV7-3 with TRBJ2-3; the D call may be TRBD1 or TRBD2 (6 bases each). This CDR3 comprises 16 residues. Looked up from germline, CDR1 is SGHTA and CDR2 is FQGTGA. Between the trimmed V and J ends, which lost 2 bases and 1 base, there was a span of 13 bases. The CDR3 loop reads CASSLAARGGTDTQYF. The CDR3 DNA reads TGTGCCAGCAGCTTAGCCGCTAGGGGGGGCACAGATACGCAGTATTTT. Based on the CDR3 plus reference TRBV7-3 and TRBJ2-3, the full variable domain is GAGVSQTPSNKVTEKGKYVELRCDPISGHTALYWYRQSLGQGPEFLIYFQGTGAADDSGLPNDRFFAVRPEGSVSTLKIQRTERGDSAVYLCASSLAARGGTDTQYFGPGTRLTVL.

The chain recombines TRBV9 with TRBJ2-3; D is possibly TRBD2 (5 bases). The V gene lost 7 bases and the J gene lost 8 bases, with 14 bases spanning the gap. CDR1 is SGDLS and CDR2 is YYNGEE in the germline V gene. CDR3 size: 12 residues. CDR3 in amino acids: CASGSRSGTQYF. As DNA, the CDR3 is TGTGCCAGCGGGTCTAGGAGCGGTACGCAGTATTTT.

The chain recombines TRBV11-1 with TRBJ1-1; 7 nucleotides match TRBD1. V shed 4 bases and J 5 bases; nucleotides not matched to a gene: 10. The CDR3 is 15 amino acids. Germline CDR1 reads SGHAT; CDR2 reads FQDESV (reference sequence). The CDR3 region is CASSSPGGGRTEAFF. The CDR3 DNA sequence: TGTGCCAGCAGCTCTCCCGGAGGGGGCAGAACTGAAGCTTTCTTT.

This clone was counted only a few times. The CDR3 spells CASSLDRGTDTQYF. As DNA, the CDR3 is TGTGCCAGCAGCTTGGACAGAGGCACAGATACGCAGTATTTT. The V and J genes are TRBV5-4 and TRBJ2-3; the D is unclear. The CDR3 sequence is 14 residues long. Trimming removed 0 bases from V and 1 base from J, with 6 bases in between. Germline V gene data show CDR1 as SGHNT and CDR2 as YYREEE (reference sequence). Supplemented by reference TRBV5-4 and TRBJ2-3, the full variable domain reads ETGVTQSPTHLIKTRGQQVTLRCSSQSGHNTVSWYQQALGQGPQFIFQYYREEENGRGNFPPRFSGLQFPNYSSELNVNALELDDSALYLCASSLDRGTDTQYFGPGTRLTVL.

V is TRBV5-1 and J is TRBJ2-7, with 12 bases fitting TRBD1. Germline CDR1 reads SGHRS; CDR2 reads YFSETQ. The CDR3 spans 15 residues. Losses at the gene ends were 3 bases for V and 4 bases for J; bases not matched to a gene: 5. CDR3 sequence: CASSSGTGGFYEQYF. The CDR3 DNA is TGCGCCAGCAGCTCGGGGACAGGGGGCTTTTACGAGCAGTACTTC.

The chain has TRBV7-3 and TRBJ2-1; 7 bases line up with TRBD1. With 5 bases clipped from V and 7 bases from J, the junction kept 11 bases outside the gene matches. This CDR3 has 15 amino acids. The V gene's germline CDR1 is SGHTA and CDR2 FQGTGA. CDR3 loop: CASSLQGMEFNEQFF. The CDR3 DNA is TGTGCCAGCAGCCTACAGGGGATGGAGTTTAATGAGCAGTTCTTC.

The chain joins TRBV21-1 to TRBJ2-6. TRBV21-1 is tagged as a pseudogene. The CDR3 is 13 residues long. DNA for the CDR3: TGTGCCAGCAGCAAATCTGGGGCCAACGTCCTGACTTTC. As protein: CASSKSGANVLTF.

The J gene is TRBJ2-7, the V gene TRBV6-1; D not resolved. This CDR3 is built from 14 residues. Looked up from germline, CDR1 is MNHNS and CDR2 is SASEGT. V was clipped by 1 base and J by 3 bases, with 10 bases between them. This CDR3 reads CASSEVAADYEQYF. The CDR3 region has the DNA TGTGCCAGCAGTGAAGTGGCAGCTGACTACGAGCAGTACTTC.